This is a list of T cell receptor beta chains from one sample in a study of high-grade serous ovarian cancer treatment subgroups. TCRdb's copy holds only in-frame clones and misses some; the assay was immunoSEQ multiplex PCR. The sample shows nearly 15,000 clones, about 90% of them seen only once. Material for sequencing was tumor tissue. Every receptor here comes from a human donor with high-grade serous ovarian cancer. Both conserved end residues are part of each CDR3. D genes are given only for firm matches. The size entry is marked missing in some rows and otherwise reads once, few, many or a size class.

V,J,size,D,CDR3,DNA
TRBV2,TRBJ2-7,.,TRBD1,CASTSGGLGSYEQYF,TGTGCCAGCACCTCAGGGGGCTTAGGGTCCTACGAGCAGTACTTC
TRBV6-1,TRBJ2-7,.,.,CASSEEEAGGAGQYF,TGTGCCAGCAGTGAAGAGGAAGCTGGGGGGGCCGGGCAGTACTTC
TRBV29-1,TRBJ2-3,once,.,CSVDPDTSSTDTQYF,TGCAGCGTTGATCCGGACACATCTAGCACAGATACGCAGTATTTT
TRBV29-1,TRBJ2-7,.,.,CSVAGNSYEQYF,TGCAGCGTTGCTGGGAACTCCTACGAGCAGTACTTC
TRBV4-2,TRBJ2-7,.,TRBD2,CASSQDLGLAGAYSYEQYF,TGTGCCAGCAGCCAAGACCTCGGACTAGCGGGGGCCTACTCCTACGAGCAGTACTTC
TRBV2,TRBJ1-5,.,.,CASTPQPQGYQPQHF,TGTGCCAGCACCCCCCAGCCCCAGGGCTATCAGCCCCAGCATTTT
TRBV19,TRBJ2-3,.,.,CASSNGLGTDTQYF,TGTGCCAGTAGCAATGGCTTAGGAACAGATACGCAGTATTTT
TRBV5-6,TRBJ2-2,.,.,CASSLTGQPSTGELFF,TGTGCCAGCAGCTTGACCGGCCAGCCGAGCACCGGGGAGCTGTTTTTT
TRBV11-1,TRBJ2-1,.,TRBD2,CASSRLAGGHYNEQFF,TGTGCCAGCAGCAGACTAGCGGGGGGCCACTACAATGAGCAGTTCTTC
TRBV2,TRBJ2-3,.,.,CASGSGRGLSTDTQYF,TGTGCCAGCGGATCGGGCCGGGGGCTCTCTACAGATACGCAGTATTTT
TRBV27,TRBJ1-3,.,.,CASSLSAGSGNTIYF,TGTGCCAGCAGTTTATCCGCAGGCTCTGGAAACACCATATATTTT
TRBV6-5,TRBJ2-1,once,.,CASSYLGGAHYNEQFF,TGTGCCAGCAGTTACTTGGGCGGGGCCCACTACAATGAGCAGTTCTTC
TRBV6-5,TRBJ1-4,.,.,CASSQVRALFF,TGTGCCAGCAGCCAAGTCAGGGCACTGTTTTTT
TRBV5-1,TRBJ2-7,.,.,CASSLEAARYEQYF,TGCGCCAGCAGCTTGGAGGCAGCCCGATACGAGCAGTACTTC
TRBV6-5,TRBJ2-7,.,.,CASSHLSEREQYF,TGTGCCAGCAGTCACCTCAGCGAGCGGGAGCAGTACTTC
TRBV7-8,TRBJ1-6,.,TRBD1,CASSLGDRGRRNSPLHF,TGTGCCAGCAGCTTAGGCGACAGGGGGCGCCGGAATTCACCCCTCCACTTT
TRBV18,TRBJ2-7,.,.,CASSPGSSGYEQYF,TGTGCCAGCTCACCGGGCAGCTCGGGGTACGAGCAGTACTTC
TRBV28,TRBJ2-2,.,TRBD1,CASSRQGGTGELFF,TGTGCCAGCAGTAGACAGGGGGGCACCGGGGAGCTGTTTTTT
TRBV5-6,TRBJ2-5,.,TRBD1,CASRSSARTGRQTQYF,TGTGCCAGCAGGTCCTCCGCCCGGACAGGGCGGCAGACCCAGTACTTC
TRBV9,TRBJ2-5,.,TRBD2,CASSDDLAGGVETQYF,TGTGCCAGCAGCGACGATCTAGCGGGGGGGGTAGAGACCCAGTACTTC
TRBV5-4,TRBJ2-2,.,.,CATASGGVHTGELFF,TGTGCGACAGCATCGGGGGGCGTCCACACCGGGGAGCTGTTTTTT
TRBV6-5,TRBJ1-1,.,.,CASSPNTEAFF,TGTGCCAGCTCTCCGAACACTGAAGCTTTCTTT
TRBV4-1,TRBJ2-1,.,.,CASSQDQGRNEQFF,TGCGCCAGCAGCCAAGATCAGGGGCGGAATGAGCAGTTCTTC
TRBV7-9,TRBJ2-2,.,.,CASSLFSGTGELFF,TGTGCCAGCAGCTTATTTTCAGGGACCGGGGAGCTGTTTTTT
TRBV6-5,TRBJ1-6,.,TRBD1,CASSGTGFNSPLHF,TGTGCCAGCAGTGGGACAGGGTTTAATTCACCCCTCCACTTT
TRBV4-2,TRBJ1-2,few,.,CASSHPRGEGRDIYGYTF,TGTGCCAGCAGCCATCCGCGAGGGGAGGGCCGGGACATCTATGGCTACACCTTC
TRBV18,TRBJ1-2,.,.,CASSPSDSRGYTF,TGTGCCAGCTCACCCTCGGACAGCCGGGGCTACACCTTC
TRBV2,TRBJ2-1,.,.,CASSDTPVPNEQFF,TGTGCCAGCAGTGATACCCCAGTACCCAATGAGCAGTTCTTC
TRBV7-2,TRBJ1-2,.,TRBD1,CASSLEGQGALGYTF,TGTGCCAGCAGCTTAGAGGGACAGGGGGCGCTCGGCTACACCTTC
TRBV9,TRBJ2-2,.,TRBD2,CASSPTGGAGELVF,TGTGCCAGCAGTCCCACGGGGGGAGCCGGGGAGCTGGTTTTT
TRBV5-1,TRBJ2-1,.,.,CASSRGWGEGSNEQFF,TGCGCCAGCAGCCGGGGCTGGGGGGAAGGTAGCAATGAGCAGTTCTTC
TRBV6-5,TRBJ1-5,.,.,CASTREAVIEPQHF,TGTGCCAGCACCCGGGAGGCCGTTATCGAGCCCCAGCATTTT
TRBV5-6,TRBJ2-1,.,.,CASSTYNEQFF,TGTGCCAGCAGCACTTACAATGAGCAGTTCTTC
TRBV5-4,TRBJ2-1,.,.,CASSLVSGDNEQFF,TGTGCCAGCAGCTTGGTTAGCGGAGACAATGAGCAGTTCTTC
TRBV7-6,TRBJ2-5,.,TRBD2,CASSSPGLGDQETQYF,TGTGCCAGCAGCTCTCCGGGACTAGGGGACCAAGAGACCCAGTACTTC
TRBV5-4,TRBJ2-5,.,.,CASSYQGLEETQYF,TGTGCCAGCAGCTACCAGGGATTAGAAGAGACCCAGTACTTC
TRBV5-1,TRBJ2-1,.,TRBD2,CASSLEAGGPYNEQFF,TGCGCCAGCAGCTTAGAAGCGGGGGGGCCCTACAATGAGCAGTTCTTC
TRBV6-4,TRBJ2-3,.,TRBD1,CASGTGSTDTQYF,TGTGCCAGCGGGACAGGGAGCACAGATACGCAGTATTTT
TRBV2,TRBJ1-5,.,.,CASSSRQKNQPQHF,TGTGCCAGCAGTTCCAGACAGAAGAATCAGCCCCAGCATTTT
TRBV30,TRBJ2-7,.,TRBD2,CAWSRGTGGYYEQYF,TGTGCCTGGAGTCGGGGGACGGGGGGTTACTACGAGCAGTACTTC
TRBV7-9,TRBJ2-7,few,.,CASSFTVEQYF,TGTGCCAGCAGCTTTACCGTCGAGCAGTACTTC
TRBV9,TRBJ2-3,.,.,CASSVGPEAPTTDTQYF,TGTGCCAGCAGCGTAGGGCCCGAAGCCCCTACCACAGATACGCAGTATTTT
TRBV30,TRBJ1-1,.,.,CAWSATTRLFNTEAFF,TGTGCCTGGAGTGCGACAACCCGCCTTTTTAACACTGAAGCTTTCTTT
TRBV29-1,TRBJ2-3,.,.,CSVSERRGNTDTQYF,TGCAGCGTGTCAGAGCGTAGGGGGAACACAGATACGCAGTATTTT
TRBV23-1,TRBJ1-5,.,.,CASSQRPPDMGSNQPQHF,TGCGCCAGCAGTCAACGCCCTCCGGATATGGGTAGCAATCAGCCCCAGCATTTT
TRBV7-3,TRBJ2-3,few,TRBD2,CASSRTSGAGTDTQYF,TGTGCCAGCAGTCGGACTAGCGGGGCGGGGACAGATACGCAGTATTTT
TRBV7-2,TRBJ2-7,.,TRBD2,CASSLIAGDTRPYEQYF,TGTGCCAGCAGCTTAATAGCGGGGGATACCAGACCCTACGAGCAGTACTTC
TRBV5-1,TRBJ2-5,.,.,CASSLGRGGRPVETQYF,TGCGCCAGCAGCTTGGGTCGTGGGGGCCGACCGGTAGAGACCCAGTACTTC
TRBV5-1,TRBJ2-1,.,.,CASTWQGYNEQFF,TGCGCCAGCACGTGGCAGGGCTACAATGAGCAGTTCTTC
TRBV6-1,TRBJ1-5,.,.,CASSSLPREPQHF,TGTGCCAGCAGTAGCTTACCGAGGGAGCCCCAGCATTTT
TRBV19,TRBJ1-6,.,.,CASSIAGKDSPLHF,TGTGCCAGTAGTATAGCGGGCAAAGATTCACCCCTCCACTTT